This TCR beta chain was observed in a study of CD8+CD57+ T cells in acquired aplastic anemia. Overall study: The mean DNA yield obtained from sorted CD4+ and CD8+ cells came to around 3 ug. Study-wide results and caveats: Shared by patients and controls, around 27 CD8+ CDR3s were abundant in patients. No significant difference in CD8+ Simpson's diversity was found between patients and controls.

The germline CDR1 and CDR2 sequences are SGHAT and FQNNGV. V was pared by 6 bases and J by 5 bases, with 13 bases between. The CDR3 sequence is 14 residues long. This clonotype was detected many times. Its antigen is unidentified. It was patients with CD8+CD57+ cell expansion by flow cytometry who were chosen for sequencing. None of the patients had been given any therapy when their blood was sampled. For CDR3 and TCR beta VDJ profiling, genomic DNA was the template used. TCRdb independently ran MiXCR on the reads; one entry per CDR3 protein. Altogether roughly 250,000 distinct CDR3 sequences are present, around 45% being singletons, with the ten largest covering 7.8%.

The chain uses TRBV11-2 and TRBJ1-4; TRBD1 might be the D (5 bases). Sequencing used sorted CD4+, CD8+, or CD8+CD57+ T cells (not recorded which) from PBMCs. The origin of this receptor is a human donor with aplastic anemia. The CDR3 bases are TGTGCCAGCAGTTCCCGGGGGGGGAATGAAAAACTGTTTTTT. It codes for CASSSRGGNEKLFF.